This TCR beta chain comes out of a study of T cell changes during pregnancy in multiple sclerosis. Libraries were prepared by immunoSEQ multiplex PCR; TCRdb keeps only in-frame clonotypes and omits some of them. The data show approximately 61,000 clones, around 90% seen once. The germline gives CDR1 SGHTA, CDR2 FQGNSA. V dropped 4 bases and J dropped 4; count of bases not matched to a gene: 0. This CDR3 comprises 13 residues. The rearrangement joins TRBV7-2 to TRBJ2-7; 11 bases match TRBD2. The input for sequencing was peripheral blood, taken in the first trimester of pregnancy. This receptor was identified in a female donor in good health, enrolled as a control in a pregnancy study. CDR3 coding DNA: TGTGCCAGCAGCTCTAGCGGGGGGTACGAGCAGTACTTC. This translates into CASSSSGGYEQYF.